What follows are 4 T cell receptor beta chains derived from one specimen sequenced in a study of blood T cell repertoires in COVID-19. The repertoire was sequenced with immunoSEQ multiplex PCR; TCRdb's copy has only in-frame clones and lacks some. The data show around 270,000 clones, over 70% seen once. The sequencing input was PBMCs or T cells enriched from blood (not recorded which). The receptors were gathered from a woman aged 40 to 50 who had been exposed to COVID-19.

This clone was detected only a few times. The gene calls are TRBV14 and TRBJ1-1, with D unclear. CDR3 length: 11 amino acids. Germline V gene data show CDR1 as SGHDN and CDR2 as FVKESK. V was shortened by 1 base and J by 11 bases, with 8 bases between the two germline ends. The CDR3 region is CASSQGGGAFF. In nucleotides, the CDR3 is TGTGCCAGCAGCCAAGGCGGCGGGGCTTTCTTT.

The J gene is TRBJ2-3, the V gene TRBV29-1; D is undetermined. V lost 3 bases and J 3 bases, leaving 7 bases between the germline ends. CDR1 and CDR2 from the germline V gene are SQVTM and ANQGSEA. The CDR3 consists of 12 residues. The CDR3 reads CSVEVATDTQYF. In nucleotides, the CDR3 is TGCAGCGTTGAGGTGGCTACAGATACGCAGTATTTT.

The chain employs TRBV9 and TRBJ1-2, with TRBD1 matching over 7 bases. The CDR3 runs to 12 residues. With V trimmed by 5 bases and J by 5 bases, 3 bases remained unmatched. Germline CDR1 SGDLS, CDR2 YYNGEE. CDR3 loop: CASSEQGYGYTF. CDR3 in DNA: TGTGCCAGCAGTGAACAGGGGTATGGCTACACCTTC.

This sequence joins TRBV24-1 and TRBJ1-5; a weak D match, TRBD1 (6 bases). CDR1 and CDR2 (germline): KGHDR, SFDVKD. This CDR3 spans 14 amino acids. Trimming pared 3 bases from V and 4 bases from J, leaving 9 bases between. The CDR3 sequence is CATSDQGWNQPQHF. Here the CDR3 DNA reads TGTGCCACCAGTGATCAGGGGTGGAATCAGCCCCAGCATTTT.